The TCR beta chain described here comes from a study of identical twins. Study results and limitations: The presence of invariant MAIT and iNKT cells could partly confound analyses of zero-insertion sequences.

TCRdb re-called the 5' RACE reads with MiXCR, one entry per CDR3 protein. This table holds 1.5 million to 2 million distinct CDR3 sequences, roughly a third found once. CDR3 length equals 20 residues. CDR1 and CDR2 from the germline V gene are MDHEN and SYDVKM. This clonotype has more than one count but fewer than ten. No antigen is known for it. The junction and the germline gene differ at one end; a read error may be behind it. Sequenced sample: cord blood. This chain joins TRBV28 and TRBJ2-1; TRBD2 agrees at 12 bases. The receptor was derived from a newborn girl in good health. The CDR3 protein is CASSLPRTSGKVRAYNDQFF. The DNA of the CDR3 is TGTGCCAGCAGTTTACCCCGGACTAGCGGGAAGGTCCGTGCCTACAATGATCAGTTCTTC.